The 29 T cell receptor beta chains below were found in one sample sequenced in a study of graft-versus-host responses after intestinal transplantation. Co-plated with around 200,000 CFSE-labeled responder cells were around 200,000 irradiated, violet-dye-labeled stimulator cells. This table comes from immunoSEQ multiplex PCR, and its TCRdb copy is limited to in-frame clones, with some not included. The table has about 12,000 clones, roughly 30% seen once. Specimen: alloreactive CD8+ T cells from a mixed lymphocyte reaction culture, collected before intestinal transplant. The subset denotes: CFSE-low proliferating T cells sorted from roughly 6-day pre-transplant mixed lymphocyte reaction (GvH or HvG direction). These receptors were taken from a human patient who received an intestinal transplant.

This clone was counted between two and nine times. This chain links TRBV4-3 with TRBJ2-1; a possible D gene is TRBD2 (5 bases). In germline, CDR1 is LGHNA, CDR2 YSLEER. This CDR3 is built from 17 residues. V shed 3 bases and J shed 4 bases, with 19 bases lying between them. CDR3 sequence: CASSQAPAGLNYNEQFF. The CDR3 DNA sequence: TGCGCCAGCAGCCAGGCCCCGGCCGGACTGAATTACAATGAGCAGTTCTTC.

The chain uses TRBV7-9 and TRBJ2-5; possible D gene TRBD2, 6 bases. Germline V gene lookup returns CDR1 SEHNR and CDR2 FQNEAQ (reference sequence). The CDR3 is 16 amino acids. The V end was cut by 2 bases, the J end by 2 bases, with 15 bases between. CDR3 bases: TGTGCCAGCAGCTTAATAAGTACCGGGGGACAAGAGACCCAGTACTTC. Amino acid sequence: CASSLISTGGQETQYF.

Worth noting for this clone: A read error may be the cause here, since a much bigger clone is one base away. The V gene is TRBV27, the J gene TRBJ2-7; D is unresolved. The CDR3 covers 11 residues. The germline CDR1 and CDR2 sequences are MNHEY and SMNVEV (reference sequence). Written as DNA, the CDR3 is TGTGCCACGTCGGATTTCTACGACCAGTACTTC. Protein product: CATSDFYDQYF.

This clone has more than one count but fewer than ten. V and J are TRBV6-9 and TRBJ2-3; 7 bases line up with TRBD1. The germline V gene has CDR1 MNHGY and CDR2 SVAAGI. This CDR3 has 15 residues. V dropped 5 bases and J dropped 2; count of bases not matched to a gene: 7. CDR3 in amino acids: CASSDPGQITDTQYF. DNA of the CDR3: TGTGCCAGCAGTGACCCGGGACAGATCACAGATACGCAGTATTTT.

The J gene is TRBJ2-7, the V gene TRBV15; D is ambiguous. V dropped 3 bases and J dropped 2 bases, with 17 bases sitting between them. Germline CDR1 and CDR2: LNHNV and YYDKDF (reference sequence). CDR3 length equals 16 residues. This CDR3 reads CATSSPRDLSPYEQYF. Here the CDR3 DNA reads TGTGCCACCAGCAGTCCCCGAGACTTGTCCCCCTACGAGCAGTACTTC. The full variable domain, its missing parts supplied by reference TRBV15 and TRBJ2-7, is DAMVIQNPRYQVTQFGKPVTLSCSQTLNHNVMYWYQQKSSQAPKLLFHYYDKDFNNEADTPDNFQSRRPNTSFCFLDIRSPGLGDTAMYLCATSSPRDLSPYEQYFGPGTRLTVT.

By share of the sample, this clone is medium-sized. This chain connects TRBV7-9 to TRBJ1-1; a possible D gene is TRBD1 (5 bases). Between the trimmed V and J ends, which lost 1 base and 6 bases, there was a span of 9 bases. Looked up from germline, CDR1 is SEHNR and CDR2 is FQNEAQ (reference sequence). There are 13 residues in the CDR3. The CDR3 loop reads CASSLDTGAEAFF. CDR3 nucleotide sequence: TGTGCCAGCAGCTTAGATACGGGGGCTGAAGCTTTCTTT.

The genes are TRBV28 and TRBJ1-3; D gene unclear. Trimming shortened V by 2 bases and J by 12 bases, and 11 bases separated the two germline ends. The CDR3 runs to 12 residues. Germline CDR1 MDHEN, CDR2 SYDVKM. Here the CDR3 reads CASSLKGTGIYF. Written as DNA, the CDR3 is TGTGCCAGCAGTTTAAAAGGAACCGGCATATATTTT.

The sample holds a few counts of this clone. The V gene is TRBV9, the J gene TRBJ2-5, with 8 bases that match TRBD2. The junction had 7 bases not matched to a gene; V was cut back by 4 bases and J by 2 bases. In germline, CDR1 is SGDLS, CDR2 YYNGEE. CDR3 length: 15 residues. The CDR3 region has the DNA TGTGCCAGCAGCCCCTGGGGCGGGAGGCAAGAGACCCAGTACTTC. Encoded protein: CASSPWGGRQETQYF.

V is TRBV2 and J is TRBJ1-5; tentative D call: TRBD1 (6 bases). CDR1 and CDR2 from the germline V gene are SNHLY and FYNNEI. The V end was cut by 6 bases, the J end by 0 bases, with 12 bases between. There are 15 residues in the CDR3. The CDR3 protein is CASSPGQYSNQPQHF. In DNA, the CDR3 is TGTGCCAGCAGCCCCGGACAGTATAGCAATCAGCCCCAGCATTTT.

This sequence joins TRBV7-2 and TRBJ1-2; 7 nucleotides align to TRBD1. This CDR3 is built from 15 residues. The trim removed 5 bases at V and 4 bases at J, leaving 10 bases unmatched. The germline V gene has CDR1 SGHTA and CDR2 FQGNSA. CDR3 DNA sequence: TGTGCCAGCAGCCCGCAGGGGGGGGTCGGCTATGGCTACACCTTC. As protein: CASSPQGGVGYGYTF.

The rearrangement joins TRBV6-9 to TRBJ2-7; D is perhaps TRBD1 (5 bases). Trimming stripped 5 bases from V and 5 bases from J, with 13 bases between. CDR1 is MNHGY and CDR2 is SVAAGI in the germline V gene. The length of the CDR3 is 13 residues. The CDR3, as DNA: TGTGCCAGCAGTCTCTCTTGGGGCGACGAGCAGTACTTC. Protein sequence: CASSLSWGDEQYF.

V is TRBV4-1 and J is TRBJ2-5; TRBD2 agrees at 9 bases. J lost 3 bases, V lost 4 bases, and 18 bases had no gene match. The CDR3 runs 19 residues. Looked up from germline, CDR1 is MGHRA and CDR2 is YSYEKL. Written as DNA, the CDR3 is TGCGCCAGCAGCCCTAGCGGGAATGGGGCCGTCCCGGGGGAAGAGACCCAGTACTTC. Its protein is CASSPSGNGAVPGEETQYF.

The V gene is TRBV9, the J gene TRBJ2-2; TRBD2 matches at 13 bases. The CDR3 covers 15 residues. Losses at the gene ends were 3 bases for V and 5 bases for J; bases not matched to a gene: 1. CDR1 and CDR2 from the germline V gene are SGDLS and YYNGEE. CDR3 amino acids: CASSGLAGGTGELFF. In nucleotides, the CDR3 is TGTGCCAGCAGCGGACTAGCGGGAGGTACCGGGGAGCTGTTTTTT.

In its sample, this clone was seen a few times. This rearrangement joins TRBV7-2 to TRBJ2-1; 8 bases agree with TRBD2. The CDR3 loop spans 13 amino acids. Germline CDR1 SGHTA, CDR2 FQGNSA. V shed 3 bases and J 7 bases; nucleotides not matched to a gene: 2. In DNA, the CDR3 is TGTGCCAGCAGCTTTGGACTAGCAAATGAGCAGTTCTTC. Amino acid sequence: CASSFGLANEQFF.

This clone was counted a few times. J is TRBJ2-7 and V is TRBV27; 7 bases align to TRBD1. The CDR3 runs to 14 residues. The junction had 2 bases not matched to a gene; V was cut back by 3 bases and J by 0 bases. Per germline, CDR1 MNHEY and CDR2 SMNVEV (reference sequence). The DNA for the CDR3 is TGTGCCAGCAGTTTCTGGGACAGCTCCTACGAGCAGTACTTC. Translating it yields CASSFWDSSYEQYF.

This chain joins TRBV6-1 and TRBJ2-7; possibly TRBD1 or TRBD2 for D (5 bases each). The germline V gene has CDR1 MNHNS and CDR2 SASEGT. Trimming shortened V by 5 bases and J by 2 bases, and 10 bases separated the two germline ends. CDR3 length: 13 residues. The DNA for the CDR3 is TGTGCCAGCAGTCCACTGGGACCCTACGAGCAGTACTTC. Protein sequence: CASSPLGPYEQYF.

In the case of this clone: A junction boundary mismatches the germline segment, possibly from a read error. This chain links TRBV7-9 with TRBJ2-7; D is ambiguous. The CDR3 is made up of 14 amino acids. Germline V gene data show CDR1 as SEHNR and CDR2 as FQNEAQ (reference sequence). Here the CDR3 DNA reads TGCGCCAGCAGCCCCCGAGTAGAAACTTACGAGCAGTACTTC. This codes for CASSPRVETYEQYF.

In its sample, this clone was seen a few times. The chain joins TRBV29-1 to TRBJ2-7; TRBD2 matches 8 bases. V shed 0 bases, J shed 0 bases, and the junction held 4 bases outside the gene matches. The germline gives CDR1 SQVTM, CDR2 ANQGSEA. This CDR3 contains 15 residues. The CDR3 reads CSVEEIAGSSYEQYF. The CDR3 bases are TGCAGCGTTGAAGAAATAGCGGGGAGCTCCTACGAGCAGTACTTC.

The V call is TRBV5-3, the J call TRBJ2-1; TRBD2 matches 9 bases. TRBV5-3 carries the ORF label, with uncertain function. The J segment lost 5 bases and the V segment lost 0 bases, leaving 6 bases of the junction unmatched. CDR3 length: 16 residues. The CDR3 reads CARSLATSGRNNEQFF. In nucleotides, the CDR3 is TGTGCCAGAAGCTTGGCAACTAGCGGGCGTAACAATGAGCAGTTCTTC.

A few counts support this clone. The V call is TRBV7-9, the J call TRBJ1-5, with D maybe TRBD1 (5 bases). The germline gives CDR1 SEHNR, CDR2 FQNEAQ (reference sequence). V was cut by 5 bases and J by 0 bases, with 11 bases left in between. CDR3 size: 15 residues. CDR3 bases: TGTGCCAGCAGCATGGGACTGTTTAGCAATCAGCCCCAGCATTTT. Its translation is CASSMGLFSNQPQHF.

The CDR3 reads CASSSTGEQYF. DNA for the CDR3: TGTGCCAGCAGCTCAACAGGAGAGCAGTACTTC. The rearrangement uses TRBV9 and TRBJ2-7; D is perhaps TRBD1 (5 bases). The length of the CDR3 is 11 residues. The V and J ends lost 4 bases and 7 bases respectively, with 9 bases between them. Germline V lookup: CDR1 SGDLS, CDR2 YYNGEE.

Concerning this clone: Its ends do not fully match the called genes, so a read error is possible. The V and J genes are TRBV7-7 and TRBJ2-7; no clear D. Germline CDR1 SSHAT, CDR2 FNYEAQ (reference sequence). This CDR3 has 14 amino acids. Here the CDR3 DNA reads TGTGCTAGCAGCTTAGGTGAACAGTCCTACGAGCAGTACTTC. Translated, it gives CASSLGEQSYEQYF.

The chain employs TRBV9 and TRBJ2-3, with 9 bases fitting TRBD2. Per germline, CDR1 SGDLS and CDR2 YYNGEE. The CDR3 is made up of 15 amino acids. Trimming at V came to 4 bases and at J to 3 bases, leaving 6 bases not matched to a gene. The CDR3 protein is CASSLGTSRTDTQYF. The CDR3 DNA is TGTGCCAGCAGCCTTGGGACTAGCAGGACAGATACGCAGTATTTT.

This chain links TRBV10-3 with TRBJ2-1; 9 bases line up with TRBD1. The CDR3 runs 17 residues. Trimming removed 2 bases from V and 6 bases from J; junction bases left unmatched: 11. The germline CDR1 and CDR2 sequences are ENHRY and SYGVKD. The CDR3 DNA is TGTGCCATCAGTGAGCCGGAGGACAGGGGTTTTTCCAATGAGCAGTTCTTC. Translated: CAISEPEDRGFSNEQFF.

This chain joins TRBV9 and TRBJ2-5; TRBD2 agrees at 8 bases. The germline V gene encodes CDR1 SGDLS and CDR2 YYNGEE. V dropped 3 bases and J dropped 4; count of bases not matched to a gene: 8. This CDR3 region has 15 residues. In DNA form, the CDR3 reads TGTGCCAGCAGCGCCTACACTAGCGGAGGAGAGACCCAGTACTTC. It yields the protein CASSAYTSGGETQYF.

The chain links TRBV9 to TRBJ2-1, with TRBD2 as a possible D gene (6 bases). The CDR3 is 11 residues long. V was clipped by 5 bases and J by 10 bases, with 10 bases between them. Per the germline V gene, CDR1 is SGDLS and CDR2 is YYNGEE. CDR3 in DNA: TGTGCCAGCAGTCAGGAGGGAGAGCAGTTCTTC. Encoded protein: CASSQEGEQFF.

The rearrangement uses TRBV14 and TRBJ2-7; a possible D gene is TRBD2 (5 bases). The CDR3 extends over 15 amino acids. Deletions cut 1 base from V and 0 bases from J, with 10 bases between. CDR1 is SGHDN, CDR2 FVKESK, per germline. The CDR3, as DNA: TGTGCCAGCAGCCAAGGTCAAGGGAGCTCCTACGAGCAGTACTTC. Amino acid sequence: CASSQGQGSSYEQYF.

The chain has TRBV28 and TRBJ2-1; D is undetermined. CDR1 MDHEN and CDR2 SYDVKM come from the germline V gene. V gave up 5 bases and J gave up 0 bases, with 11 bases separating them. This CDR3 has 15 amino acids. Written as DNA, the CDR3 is TGTGCCAGCAGTCCGCAGGTTAGCTCCTACAATGAGCAGTTCTTC. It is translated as CASSPQVSSYNEQFF.

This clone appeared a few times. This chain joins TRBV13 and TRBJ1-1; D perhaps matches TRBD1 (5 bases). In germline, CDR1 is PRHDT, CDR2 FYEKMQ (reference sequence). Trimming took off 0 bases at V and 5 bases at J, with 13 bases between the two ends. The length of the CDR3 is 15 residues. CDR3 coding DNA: TGTGCCAGCAGCTTAGGTGGGACCACCTGGACTGAAGCTTTCTTT. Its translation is CASSLGGTTWTEAFF.